This TCR beta chain derives from a study of blood T cell repertoires in COVID-19. Across the whole study: The United States, Italy and Spain provided the acute and convalescent COVID-19 samples. Sample material is recorded as cDNA or gDNA derived from T cells, B-cell-depleted T cells, or PBMCs.

About this clone: Different DNA sequences within this sample yield the same CDR3.

Trimming left V 0 bases short and J 0 bases short, with 7 bases between. The germline gives CDR1 SGHRS, CDR2 YFSETQ. The CDR3 runs to 16 residues. How the authors handled the data: Amplification with reference gene primers provided the estimates of nucleated cell counts. Only in-frame clones appear in the TCRdb table, and some are missing; sequencing was by immunoSEQ multiplex PCR. V and J calls and clone size come straight from that table; D and trimming were deduced from the DNA. The table has some 180,000 clones, approximately 90% seen once; the top ten hold approximately 21%. Sequenced: peripheral blood. J is TRBJ1-6 and V is TRBV5-1; D is undetermined. The TCR was taken from a man aged 60 to 69 with active or convalescent COVID-19. CDR3 sequence: CASSLAGSSYNSPLHF. The CDR3 nucleotides are TGCGCCAGCAGCTTGGCGGGGAGCTCCTATAATTCACCCCTCCACTTT.